This TCR beta chain was recorded in a study of tumor-infiltrating lymphocytes in primary liver carcinoma. Study-wide background: Patients were men and women aged 30 to 69 years. Study-wide points: Significantly greater top-250-clone fractions characterized tumors relative to blood (p = 0.039). Only about 7-24% of top clones occurred in every one of the five tumor regions.

The CDR3 sequence is 14 residues long. Germline CDR1 SGHVS, CDR2 FQNEAQ. Total RNA (roughly 530 ng) served as template for TCR beta cDNA synthesis primed by a constant-region primer. What produced the TCR beta libraries was three nested multiplex PCR rounds using slightly modified ARM-PCR. The opening two PCR rounds, roughly 11 cycles each, paired TRBV1-TRBV30 forward primers with a C-beta reverse primer. MiXCR was run by TCRdb on the multiplex PCR reads, yielding one entry per CDR3 protein. The repertoire holds fewer than 40,000 distinct CDR3 sequences, with about 71% as singletons. It was from approximately 20-30 mg of unsorted bulk tissue that RNA and DNA were co-extracted. Over 85% of the cells in every tumor sample were viable tumor cells. Worth noting for this clonotype: Its matching antigen is unknown. Sequence at one end of the junction differs from germline and may be a read error.

This clonotype was sampled from a woman younger than 45 with primary liver carcinoma and hepatitis B virus infection. V is TRBV7-8 and J is TRBJ2-2; D gene unclear. Sequencing input: liver tumor tissue from sampling region 3. Subset: tumor region T3, left-lateral pole. The CDR3 protein is CARSLTRIAGELFF. Here the CDR3 DNA reads TGTGCCAGGAGCTTAACCAGAATCGCCGGGGAGCTGTTTTTT.